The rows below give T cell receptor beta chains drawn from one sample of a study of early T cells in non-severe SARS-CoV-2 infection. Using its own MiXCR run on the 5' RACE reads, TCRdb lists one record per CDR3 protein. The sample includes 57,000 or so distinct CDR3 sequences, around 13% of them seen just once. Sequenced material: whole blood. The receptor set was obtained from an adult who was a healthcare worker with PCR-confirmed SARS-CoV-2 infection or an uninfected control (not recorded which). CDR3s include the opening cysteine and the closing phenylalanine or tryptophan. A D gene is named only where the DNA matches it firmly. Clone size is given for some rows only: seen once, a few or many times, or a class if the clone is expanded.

CDR3 DNA: TGTGCCAGCAGCCAAGATGACGACAGGATAACGCCCCAGTACTTC
CDR3 protein: CASSQDDDRITPQYF
V gene: TRBV4-2
J gene: TRBJ2-5
D gene: NA
clone size: NA

CDR3 DNA: TGTGCCAGCAGCAAAGGGACAGCTAACACTGAAGCTTTCTTT
CDR3 protein: CASSKGTANTEAFF
V gene: TRBV21-1
J gene: TRBJ1-1
D gene: NA
clone size: NA

CDR3 DNA: TGCAGCTTTTACAGGGGGGAGGCAGATACGCAGTATTTT
CDR3 protein: CSFYRGEADTQYF
V gene: TRBV29-1
J gene: TRBJ2-3
D gene: TRBD1
clone size: NA

CDR3 DNA: TGTGCCAGCAGCTCGGGAGGGAGGGCCTCCTACAATGAGCAGTTCTTC
CDR3 protein: CASSSGGRASYNEQFF
V gene: TRBV5-4
J gene: TRBJ2-1
D gene: TRBD2
clone size: many

CDR3 DNA: TGCGCCAGCAGCTGGACAGGAAACCTCTACGAGCAGTACTTC
CDR3 protein: CASSWTGNLYEQYF
V gene: TRBV5-1
J gene: TRBJ2-7
D gene: TRBD1
clone size: few

CDR3 DNA: TGTGCCAGCAGTGGGAGAAACACCGGGGAGCTGTTTTTT
CDR3 protein: CASSGRNTGELFF
V gene: TRBV28
J gene: TRBJ2-2
D gene: NA
clone size: few

CDR3 DNA: TGTGCCAGCAAACCCGCGGGAGGTCTCCCCGGGGAGCTGTTTTTT
CDR3 protein: CASKPAGGLPGELFF
V gene: TRBV2
J gene: TRBJ2-2
D gene: TRBD2
clone size: few

CDR3 DNA: TGCAGTGCAACAAGGCAGGGTCGCACATTCTCCTACGAGCAGTACTTC
CDR3 protein: CSATRQGRTFSYEQYF
V gene: TRBV20-1
J gene: TRBJ2-7
D gene: NA
clone size: few

CDR3 DNA: TGTGCCAGCAGTGGAGAAAGCACAGATACGCAGTATTTT
CDR3 protein: CASSGESTDTQYF
V gene: TRBV2
J gene: TRBJ2-3
D gene: NA
clone size: NA

CDR3 DNA: TGCAGTGCTGGAGTGAGGGCGCCCAGCTCCTACGAGCAGTACTTC
CDR3 protein: CSAGVRAPSSYEQYF
V gene: TRBV20-1
J gene: TRBJ2-7
D gene: NA
clone size: NA

CDR3 DNA: TGCAGCGTTGTTGAGGGGCCGGAGACCCAGTACTTC
CDR3 protein: CSVVEGPETQYF
V gene: TRBV29-1
J gene: TRBJ2-5
D gene: NA
clone size: few

CDR3 DNA: TGTGCCAGCAGCTTAGGATCTCCAGGGGAGCAGTACTTC
CDR3 protein: CASSLGSPGEQYF
V gene: TRBV7-9
J gene: TRBJ2-7
D gene: NA
clone size: few

CDR3 DNA: TGTGCCAGCCTTCCCAGGGGGAAAACGTCCCAGCATTTT
CDR3 protein: CASLPRGKTSQHF
V gene: TRBV28
J gene: TRBJ1-5
D gene: TRBD1
clone size: NA

CDR3 DNA: TGTGCCAGCAGTGACCCTCTTCGGGAGGAGTGGCGAGAGACCCAGTACTTC
CDR3 protein: CASSDPLREEWRETQYF
V gene: TRBV25-1
J gene: TRBJ2-5
D gene: TRBD2
clone size: NA

CDR3 DNA: TGTGCCAGCAGCTTAATTCCTAACAGTCCTAATGAAAAACTGTTTTTT
CDR3 protein: CASSLIPNSPNEKLFF
V gene: TRBV7-9
J gene: TRBJ1-4
D gene: NA
clone size: NA

CDR3 DNA: TGTGCCAGCTCACCACATAAAGAGGACACCATATATTTT
CDR3 protein: CASSPHKEDTIYF
V gene: TRBV18
J gene: TRBJ1-3
D gene: NA
clone size: many

CDR3 DNA: TGTGCCAGTAGGGGGGCAGTAACTAGCACAGATACGCAGTATTTT
CDR3 protein: CASRGAVTSTDTQYF
V gene: TRBV19
J gene: TRBJ2-3
D gene: NA
clone size: few

CDR3 DNA: TGTGCCAGCAGCCAAGGGGCTAGCGGGGCTCAAGAGACCCAGTACTTC
CDR3 protein: CASSQGASGAQETQYF
V gene: TRBV3-1
J gene: TRBJ2-5
D gene: TRBD2
clone size: few

CDR3 DNA: TGTGCCAGCAGTTTAGCTGGATACACAGATACGCAGTATTTT
CDR3 protein: CASSLAGYTDTQYF
V gene: TRBV28
J gene: TRBJ2-3
D gene: NA
clone size: few

CDR3 DNA: TGTGCCAGCAGTCCCCCGGGGAGAAGAGGAGAGACCCAGTACTTC
CDR3 protein: CASSPPGRRGETQYF
V gene: TRBV12-3/TRBV12-4
J gene: TRBJ2-5
D gene: NA
clone size: many

CDR3 DNA: TGCAGTGCCCACCGGACTCAAAACAATGAGCAGTTCTTC
CDR3 protein: CSAHRTQNNEQFF
V gene: TRBV20-1
J gene: TRBJ2-1
D gene: NA
clone size: NA

CDR3 DNA: TGCGCCACCACCCACCGGCCGGGACAGGGTTTTAATGAGCAGTTCTTC
CDR3 protein: CATTHRPGQGFNEQFF
V gene: TRBV10-1
J gene: TRBJ2-1
D gene: TRBD1
clone size: NA

CDR3 DNA: TGCAGCGTTGCACCGGGACATAACACTGAAGCTTTCTTT
CDR3 protein: CSVAPGHNTEAFF
V gene: TRBV29-1
J gene: TRBJ1-1
D gene: NA
clone size: many

CDR3 DNA: TGCGCCAGCAGCTTGTGGGACAGGGGGATGGCTGAAGCTTTCTTT
CDR3 protein: CASSLWDRGMAEAFF
V gene: TRBV5-1
J gene: TRBJ1-1
D gene: TRBD1
clone size: many

CDR3 DNA: TGTGCCAGCAGCTCCCGGGCCCTGGGCGCTGAAGCTTTCTTT
CDR3 protein: CASSSRALGAEAFF
V gene: TRBV11-2
J gene: TRBJ1-1
D gene: NA
clone size: few

CDR3 DNA: TGTGCCAGTAGTAGGGAGGGACTAGCGGCTACCGGGGAGCTGTTTTTT
CDR3 protein: CASSREGLAATGELFF
V gene: TRBV19
J gene: TRBJ2-2
D gene: TRBD2
clone size: NA

CDR3 DNA: TGCGCCAGCAGGGGGACGGAATATGGCTACACCTTC
CDR3 protein: CASRGTEYGYTF
V gene: TRBV5-1
J gene: TRBJ1-2
D gene: NA
clone size: many

CDR3 DNA: TGTGCCAGCAGTTATAGCGGGGTCAGCTCCTACGAGCAGTACTTC
CDR3 protein: CASSYSGVSSYEQYF
V gene: TRBV6-5
J gene: TRBJ2-7
D gene: TRBD2
clone size: many

CDR3 DNA: TGTGCCAGCAGCCCTCCGACTATGTCCGGGGAGCTGTTTTTT
CDR3 protein: CASSPPTMSGELFF
V gene: TRBV7-2
J gene: TRBJ2-2
D gene: NA
clone size: few

CDR3 DNA: TGCGCCAGCTCACCCTTGGGGGCGGTAGATACGCAGTATTTT
CDR3 protein: CASSPLGAVDTQYF
V gene: TRBV4-3
J gene: TRBJ2-3
D gene: NA
clone size: NA

CDR3 DNA: TGCGCCAGCAGTACGGACGTCTACGGTGAGCAGTTCTTC
CDR3 protein: CASSTDVYGEQFF
V gene: TRBV5-1
J gene: TRBJ2-1
D gene: NA
clone size: many

CDR3 DNA: TGTGCCAGCAGCCAGTGGCAGGGGACCTACGAGCAGTACTTC
CDR3 protein: CASSQWQGTYEQYF
V gene: TRBV4-2
J gene: TRBJ2-7
D gene: NA
clone size: many

CDR3 DNA: TGTGCCAGCAGCATAGTCAGGCAAGAGACCCAGTACTTC
CDR3 protein: CASSIVRQETQYF
V gene: TRBV7-7
J gene: TRBJ2-5
D gene: NA
clone size: NA

CDR3 DNA: TGTGCCAGCAGCCCGACAGAGAACACCGGGGAGCTGTTTTTT
CDR3 protein: CASSPTENTGELFF
V gene: TRBV3-1
J gene: TRBJ2-2
D gene: NA
clone size: once

CDR3 DNA: TGTGCCAGCAGCTTAAGGGCTGGCAGCGGGGGAACCTACGAGCAGTACTTC
CDR3 protein: CASSLRAGSGGTYEQYF
V gene: TRBV7-3
J gene: TRBJ2-7
D gene: TRBD2
clone size: many

CDR3 DNA: TGCAGCGTTGACGGGGCTAGCACAGATACGCAGTATTTT
CDR3 protein: CSVDGASTDTQYF
V gene: TRBV29-1
J gene: TRBJ2-3
D gene: NA
clone size: many

CDR3 DNA: TGTGCCAGCAGCCAAAACTGGGGCCTACCATCTTACAATGAGCAGTTCTTC
CDR3 protein: CASSQNWGLPSYNEQFF
V gene: TRBV5-4
J gene: TRBJ2-1
D gene: NA
clone size: many

CDR3 DNA: TGCAGTGCTACGGGACTAGTGGCCGGGGAGCTGTTTTTT
CDR3 protein: CSATGLVAGELFF
V gene: TRBV20-1
J gene: TRBJ2-2
D gene: TRBD2
clone size: many

CDR3 DNA: TGCAGCGTTTTGGGTTCTTCCCGCGCAGACTTAACCTACAATGAGCAGTTCTTC
CDR3 protein: CSVLGSSRADLTYNEQFF
V gene: TRBV29-1
J gene: TRBJ2-1
D gene: NA
clone size: few

CDR3 DNA: TGCGCCAGCAGCTTAGGGGCCTTGGGCACAGATACGCAGTATTTT
CDR3 protein: CASSLGALGTDTQYF
V gene: TRBV5-1
J gene: TRBJ2-3
D gene: NA
clone size: few

CDR3 DNA: TGTGCCAGCAGTATGGACGGGGAAAACTATGGCTACACCTTC
CDR3 protein: CASSMDGENYGYTF
V gene: TRBV6-5
J gene: TRBJ1-2
D gene: NA
clone size: NA

CDR3 DNA: TGTGCCAGCAGCCAGCTAGCGGGAGTGGAGGAGCAGTACTTC
CDR3 protein: CASSQLAGVEEQYF
V gene: TRBV13
J gene: TRBJ2-7
D gene: TRBD2
clone size: NA

CDR3 DNA: TGTGCCAGCAGCCCAGGACAGGGGTGGTATGGCTACACCTTC
CDR3 protein: CASSPGQGWYGYTF
V gene: TRBV7-2
J gene: TRBJ1-2
D gene: TRBD1
clone size: many

CDR3 DNA: TGTGCCAGCGCAGGGAGGGACTCACACTACGAGCAGTACTTC
CDR3 protein: CASAGRDSHYEQYF
V gene: TRBV3-1
J gene: TRBJ2-7
D gene: TRBD2
clone size: NA

CDR3 DNA: TGCGCCAGCAGCTTGGAACCCGCTACAGATGAGCAGTTCTTC
CDR3 protein: CASSLEPATDEQFF
V gene: TRBV5-1
J gene: TRBJ2-1
D gene: NA
clone size: many

CDR3 DNA: TGTGCCAGCAGTTTAGACAGCTCTGGGGCCAACGTCCTGACTTTC
CDR3 protein: CASSLDSSGANVLTF
V gene: TRBV28
J gene: TRBJ2-6
D gene: NA
clone size: many

CDR3 DNA: TGTGCCAGTAGGAAAATACCGGGACTAGTCAATGAGCAGTTCTTC
CDR3 protein: CASRKIPGLVNEQFF
V gene: TRBV19
J gene: TRBJ2-1
D gene: TRBD2
clone size: NA

CDR3 DNA: TGTGCCAGCAGCACGTCGGGACAGGTCCCCAACGAGCAGTACTTC
CDR3 protein: CASSTSGQVPNEQYF
V gene: TRBV9
J gene: TRBJ2-7
D gene: TRBD1
clone size: NA

CDR3 DNA: TGTGCCAGCAGCTCCGCGGGGACGTCTTCCTACGAGCAGTACTTC
CDR3 protein: CASSSAGTSSYEQYF
V gene: TRBV7-2
J gene: TRBJ2-7
D gene: NA
clone size: few

CDR3 DNA: TGCGCCAGCAGACCTGGACTCGACACAGATACGCAGTATTTT
CDR3 protein: CASRPGLDTDTQYF
V gene: TRBV5-1
J gene: TRBJ2-3
D gene: NA
clone size: NA

CDR3 DNA: TGCAGTGCCACTGGGGGGGGGACAGCAACCTACGAGCAGTACTTC
CDR3 protein: CSATGGGTATYEQYF
V gene: TRBV20-1
J gene: TRBJ2-7
D gene: NA
clone size: NA

CDR3 DNA: TGTGCCAGCAGTTCCCGGACAGGCCGCGATACGCAGTATTTT
CDR3 protein: CASSSRTGRDTQYF
V gene: TRBV6-2/TRBV6-3
J gene: TRBJ2-3
D gene: TRBD1
clone size: few

CDR3 DNA: TGTGCCAGCTCACCCGAGCAGCTGTTGAACACTGAAGCTTTCTTT
CDR3 protein: CASSPEQLLNTEAFF
V gene: TRBV18
J gene: TRBJ1-1
D gene: NA
clone size: NA

CDR3 DNA: TGTGCCAGCAGCTTTGGGACCTACGAGCAGTACTTC
CDR3 protein: CASSFGTYEQYF
V gene: TRBV7-2
J gene: TRBJ2-7
D gene: NA
clone size: few

CDR3 DNA: TGTGCCAGCAGCCTTAGCGAAAGTTCCTCCTACAATGAGCAGTTCTTC
CDR3 protein: CASSLSESSSYNEQFF
V gene: TRBV7-8
J gene: TRBJ2-1
D gene: NA
clone size: few